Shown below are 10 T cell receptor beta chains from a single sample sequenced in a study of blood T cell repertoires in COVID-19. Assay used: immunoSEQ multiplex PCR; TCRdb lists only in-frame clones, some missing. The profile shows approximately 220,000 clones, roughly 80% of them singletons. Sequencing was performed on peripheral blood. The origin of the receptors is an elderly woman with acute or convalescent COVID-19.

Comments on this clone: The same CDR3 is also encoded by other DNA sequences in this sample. In DNA, the CDR3 is TGCGCCAGCAGCGGACGGACAGAGAACACTGAAGCTTTCTTT. Translation gives CASSGRTENTEAFF. The gene calls are TRBV4-1 and TRBJ1-1; maybe TRBD1 (6 bases). V was cut by 5 bases and J by 1 base, with 11 bases left in between. The germline V gene has CDR1 MGHRA and CDR2 YSYEKL. The CDR3 is 14 amino acids.

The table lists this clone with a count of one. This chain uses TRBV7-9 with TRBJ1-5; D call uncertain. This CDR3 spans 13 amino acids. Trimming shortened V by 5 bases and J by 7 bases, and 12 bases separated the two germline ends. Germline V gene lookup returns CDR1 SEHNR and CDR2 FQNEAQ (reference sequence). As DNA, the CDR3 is TGTGCCAGCAGCCTCGACGAGGGACAGCCCCAGCATTTT. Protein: CASSLDEGQPQHF.

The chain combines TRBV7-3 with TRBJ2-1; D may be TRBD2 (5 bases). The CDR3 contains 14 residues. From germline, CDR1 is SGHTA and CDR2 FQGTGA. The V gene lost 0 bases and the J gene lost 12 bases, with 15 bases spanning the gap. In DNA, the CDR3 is TGTGCCAGCAGCTTAACGGAAAGCCTCGAGGGGCAGTTCTTC. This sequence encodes CASSLTESLEGQFF.

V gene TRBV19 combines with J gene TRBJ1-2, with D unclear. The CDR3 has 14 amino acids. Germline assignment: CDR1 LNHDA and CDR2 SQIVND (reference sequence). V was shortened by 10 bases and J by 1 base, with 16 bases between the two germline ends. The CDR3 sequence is CATAAATVNYGYTF. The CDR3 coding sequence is TGTGCCACTGCGGCGGCAACTGTTAACTATGGCTACACCTTC.

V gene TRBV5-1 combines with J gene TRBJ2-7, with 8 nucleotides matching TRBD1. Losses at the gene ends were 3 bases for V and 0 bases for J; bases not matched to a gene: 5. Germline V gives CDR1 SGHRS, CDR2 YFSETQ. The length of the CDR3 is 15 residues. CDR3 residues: CASSSQGASSYEQYF. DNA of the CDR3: TGCGCCAGCAGCTCCCAGGGGGCAAGCTCCTACGAGCAGTACTTC.

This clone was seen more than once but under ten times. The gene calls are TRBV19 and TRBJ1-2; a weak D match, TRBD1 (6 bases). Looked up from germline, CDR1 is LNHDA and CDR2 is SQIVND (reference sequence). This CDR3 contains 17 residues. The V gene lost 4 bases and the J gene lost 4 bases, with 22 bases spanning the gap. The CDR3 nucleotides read TGTGCCAGTAGTAGTACCTGGAGACAGGTCCTGGGCTATGGCTACACCTTC. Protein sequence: CASSSTWRQVLGYGYTF. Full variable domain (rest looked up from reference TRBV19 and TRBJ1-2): DGGITQSPKYLFRKEGQNVTLSCEQNLNHDAMYWYRQDPGQGLRLIYYSQIVNDFQKGDIAEGYSVSREKKESFPLTVTSAQKNPTAFYLCASSSTWRQVLGYGYTFGSGTRLTVV.

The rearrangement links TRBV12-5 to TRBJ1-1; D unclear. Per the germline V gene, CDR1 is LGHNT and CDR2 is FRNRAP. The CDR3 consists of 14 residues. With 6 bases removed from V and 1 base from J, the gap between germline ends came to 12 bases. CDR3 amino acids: CASGPPVWNTEAFF. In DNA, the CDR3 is TGTGCTAGTGGACCCCCAGTCTGGAACACTGAAGCTTTCTTT.

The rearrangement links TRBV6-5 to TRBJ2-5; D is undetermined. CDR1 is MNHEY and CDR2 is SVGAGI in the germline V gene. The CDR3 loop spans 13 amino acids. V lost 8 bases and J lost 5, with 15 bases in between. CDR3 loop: CASSPWVGETQYF. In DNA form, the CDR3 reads TGTGCCAGCTCTCCCTGGGTCGGGGAGACCCAGTACTTC.

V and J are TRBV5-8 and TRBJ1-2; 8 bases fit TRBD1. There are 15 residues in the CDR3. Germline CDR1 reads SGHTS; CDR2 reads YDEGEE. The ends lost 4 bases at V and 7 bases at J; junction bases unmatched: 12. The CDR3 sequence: CASSILTGASAGYTF. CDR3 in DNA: TGTGCCAGCAGCATCTTGACAGGGGCGTCGGCTGGCTACACCTTC.

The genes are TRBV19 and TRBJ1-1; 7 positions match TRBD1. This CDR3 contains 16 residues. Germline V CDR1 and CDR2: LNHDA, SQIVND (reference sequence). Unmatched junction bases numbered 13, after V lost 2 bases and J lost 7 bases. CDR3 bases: TGTGCCAGTAGTATACTCTCAGACAGGGCGGTAAATGAAGCTTTCTTT. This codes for CASSILSDRAVNEAFF.